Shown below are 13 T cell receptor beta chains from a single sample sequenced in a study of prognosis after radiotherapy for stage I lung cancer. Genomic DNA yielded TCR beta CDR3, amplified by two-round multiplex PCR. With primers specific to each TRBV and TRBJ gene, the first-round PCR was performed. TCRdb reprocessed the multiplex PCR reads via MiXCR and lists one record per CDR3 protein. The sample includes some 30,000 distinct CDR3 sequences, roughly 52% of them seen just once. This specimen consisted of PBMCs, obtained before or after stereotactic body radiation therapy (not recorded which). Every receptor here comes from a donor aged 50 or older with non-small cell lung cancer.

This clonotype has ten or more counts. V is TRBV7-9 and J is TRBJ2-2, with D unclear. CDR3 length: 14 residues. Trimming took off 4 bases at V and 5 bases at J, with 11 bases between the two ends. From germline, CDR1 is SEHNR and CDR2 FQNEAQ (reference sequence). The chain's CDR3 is CASSSFIGTGELFF. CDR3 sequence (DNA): TGTGCCAGCAGCTCCTTCATAGGGACCGGGGAGCTGTTTTTT. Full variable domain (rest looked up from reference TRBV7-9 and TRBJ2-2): DTGVSQNPRHKITKRGQNVTFRCDPISEHNRLYWYRQTLGQGPEFLTYFQNEAQLEKSRLLSDRFSAERPKGSFSTLEIQRTEQGDSAMYLCASSSFIGTGELFFGEGSRLTVL.

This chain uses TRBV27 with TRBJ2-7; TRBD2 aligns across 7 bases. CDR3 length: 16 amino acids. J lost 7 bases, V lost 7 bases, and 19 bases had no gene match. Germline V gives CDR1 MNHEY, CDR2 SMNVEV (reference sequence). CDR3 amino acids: CASTSPGAGCRREQYF. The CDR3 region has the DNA TGTGCCAGCACTTCCCCGGGAGCGGGATGCCGTCGGGAGCAGTACTTC.

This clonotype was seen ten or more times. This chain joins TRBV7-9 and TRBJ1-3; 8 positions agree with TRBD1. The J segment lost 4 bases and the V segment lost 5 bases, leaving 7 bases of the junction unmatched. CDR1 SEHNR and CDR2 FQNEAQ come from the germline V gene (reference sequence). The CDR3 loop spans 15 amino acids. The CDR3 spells CASSLLDRAGNTIYF. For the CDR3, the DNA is TGTGCCAGCAGCCTCCTGGACAGGGCGGGAAACACCATATATTTT.

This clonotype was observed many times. The CDR3 nucleotides read TGTGCCAGCAGTGTACAGGGGCTTAACTATGGCTACACCTTC. Translation: CASSVQGLNYGYTF. The chain joins TRBV6-4 to TRBJ1-2; TRBD1 agrees at 7 bases. The CDR3 is 14 amino acids. The J segment lost 1 base and the V segment lost 4 bases, leaving 3 bases of the junction unmatched. The V gene's germline CDR1 is MRHNA and CDR2 SNTAGT.

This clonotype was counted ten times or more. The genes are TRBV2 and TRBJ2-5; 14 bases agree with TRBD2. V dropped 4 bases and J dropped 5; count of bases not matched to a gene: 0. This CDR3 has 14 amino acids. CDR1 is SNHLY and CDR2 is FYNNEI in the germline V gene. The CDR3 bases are TGTGCCAGCAGTGGGACTAGCGGGGGGGAGACCCAGTACTTC. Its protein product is CASSGTSGGETQYF.

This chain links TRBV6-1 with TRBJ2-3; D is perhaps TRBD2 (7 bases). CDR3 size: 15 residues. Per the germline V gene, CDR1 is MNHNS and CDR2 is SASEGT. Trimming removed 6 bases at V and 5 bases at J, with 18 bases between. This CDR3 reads CASRPPTGGGDTQYF. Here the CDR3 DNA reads TGTGCCAGCAGACCGCCGACGGGGGGCGGAGATACGCAGTATTTT.

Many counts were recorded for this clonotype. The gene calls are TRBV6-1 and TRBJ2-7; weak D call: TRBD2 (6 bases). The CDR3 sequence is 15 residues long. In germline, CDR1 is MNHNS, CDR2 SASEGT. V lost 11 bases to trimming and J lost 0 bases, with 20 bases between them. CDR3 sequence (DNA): TGTGCCTCCGCAGTCATAGCGGAGAACTCCTACGAGCAGTACTTC. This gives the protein CASAVIAENSYEQYF.

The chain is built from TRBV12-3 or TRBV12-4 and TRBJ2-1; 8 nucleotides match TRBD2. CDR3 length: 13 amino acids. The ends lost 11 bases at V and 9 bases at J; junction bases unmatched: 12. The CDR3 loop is CAQSGSDYGEQFF. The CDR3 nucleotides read TGTGCCCAGAGCGGGAGCGATTACGGTGAGCAGTTCTTC.

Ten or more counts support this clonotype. The CDR3 DNA is TGCGCCAGCAGCCACCAGCCGAGAGGGGTTGAAGCTTTCTTT. It translates to CASSHQPRGVEAFF. The gene calls are TRBV4-1 and TRBJ1-1; a possible D gene is TRBD1 (5 bases). Germline CDR1 reads MGHRA; CDR2 reads YSYEKL. Between the trimmed V and J ends, which lost 3 bases and 7 bases, there was a span of 15 bases. The CDR3 is 14 residues long.

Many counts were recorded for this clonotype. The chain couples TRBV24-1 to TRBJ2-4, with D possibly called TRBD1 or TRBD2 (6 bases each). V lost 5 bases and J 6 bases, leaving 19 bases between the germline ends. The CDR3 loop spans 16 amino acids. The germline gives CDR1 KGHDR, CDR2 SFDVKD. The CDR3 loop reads CATSGGAGSGVNIQYF. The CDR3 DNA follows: TGTGCCACCAGTGGGGGGGCGGGTTCAGGGGTAAACATTCAGTACTTC.

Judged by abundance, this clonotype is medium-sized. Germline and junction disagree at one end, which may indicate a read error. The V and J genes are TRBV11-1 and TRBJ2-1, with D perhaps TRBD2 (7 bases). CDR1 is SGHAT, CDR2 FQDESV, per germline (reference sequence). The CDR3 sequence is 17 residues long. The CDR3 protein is CASRLGPGGGRGNEQFF. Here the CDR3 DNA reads TGTGCCAGCAGGTTAGGGCCGGGAGGTGGAAGGGGGAATGAGCAGTTCTTC.

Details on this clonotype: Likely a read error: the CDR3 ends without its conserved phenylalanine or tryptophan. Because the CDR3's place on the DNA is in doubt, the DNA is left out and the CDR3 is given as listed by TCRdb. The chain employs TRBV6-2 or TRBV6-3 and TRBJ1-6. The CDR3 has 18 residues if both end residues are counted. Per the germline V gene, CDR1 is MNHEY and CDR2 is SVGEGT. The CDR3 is CASSGGRISSSYNSPLQL.

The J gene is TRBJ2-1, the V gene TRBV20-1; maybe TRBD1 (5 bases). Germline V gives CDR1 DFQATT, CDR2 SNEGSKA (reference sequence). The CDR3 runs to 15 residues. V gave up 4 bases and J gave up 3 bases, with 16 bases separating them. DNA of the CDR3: TGCAGTGCTAACGGGCTAGGGGCGCTCTACAATGAGCAGTTCTTC. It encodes CSANGLGALYNEQFF.